The following is a TCR beta chain sequence with its context. Its antigen is still unknown. The CDR3 is 14 amino acids. V was pared by 4 bases and J by 5 bases, with 14 bases between. Germline loops: CDR1 PRHDT, CDR2 FYEKMQ (reference sequence). This specimen belongs to a study of T-cell reconstitution after alpha-beta-depleted transplantation in children. Whole-study results and caveats: Hyperexpanded clones declined; after one year, newly produced T cells mostly supplied diversity.

Unique molecular identifiers were incorporated during preparation of the TCRbeta library. TCRdb processed the PCR reads anew with MiXCR; each CDR3 protein has one entry. The sample consists of some 200,000 distinct CDR3 sequences, roughly 10% of them appearing once. The chain links TRBV13 to TRBJ2-5; weak D call: TRBD1 (5 bases). This receptor was taken from a child under two years old with acute myeloid leukemia, due to receive a stem cell transplant. The specimen comprised PBMCs, sampled before TCRalphabeta/CD19-depleted stem cell transplant. The CDR3 protein is CASSSQRGYETQYF. CDR3 coding DNA: TGTGCCAGCAGCTCACAAAGGGGTTATGAGACCCAGTACTTC.